This T cell receptor beta chain derives from a study of blood T cell repertoires in COVID-19. Study as a whole: Whether acute or convalescent, the COVID-19 samples came from the United States, Italy and Spain. T cells, B-cell-depleted T cells, or PBMCs supplied cDNA or gDNA.

V gave up 4 bases and J gave up 8 bases; unmatched junction bases: 7. This CDR3 has 15 residues. Germline assignment: CDR1 SNHLY and CDR2 FYNNEI. This clone was detected only a few times. Under the authors' procedure: Quantification of nucleated cells was approximated via reference gene primer amplification. Here immunoSEQ multiplex PCR was the method, and the copy in TCRdb shows in-frame clones only, minus some. The DNA gave D and trimming, while V, J and clone size come from that table. The sample records tens of thousands of clones, approximately 80% being singletons. The sample taken for sequencing was peripheral blood. The source is a man aged 50 to 60 with COVID-19, enrolled during active disease. This chain connects TRBV2 to TRBJ1-4, with 10 bases that match TRBD1. This CDR3 reads CASSVGQGGREKLFF. In DNA, the CDR3 is TGTGCCAGCAGTGTTGGACAGGGGGGCCGAGAAAAACTGTTTTTT.